The clone carrying this T cell receptor (beta chain) was observed a few times. Its target is not known. TCR beta cDNA libraries included unique molecular identifiers. The authors obtained 500,000 or so cDNA molecules from around 0.96 to 9.9 million T cells. TCRdb re-derived calls from the PCR reads in MiXCR, one entry per CDR3 protein. The table has fewer than 850,000 distinct CDR3 sequences, 25% to 30% seen once. This entry comes from a study of post-analysis software for immune sequencing data. Broader study findings: Roughly five TRBV segments, including TRBV5-6, TRBV5-1 and TRBV20-1, were more frequent in patients than controls. Normalized Chao1 diversity in multiple sclerosis patients fell significantly below that of controls. Samples sharing a preparation batch grouped tightly together when assessed by F measure.

The CDR3 has 14 residues. V lost 0 bases, J lost 10 bases, and 10 bases lay in between. The germline V gene encodes CDR1 MNHEY and CDR2 SVGAGI. V is TRBV6-5 and J is TRBJ1-6; D is undetermined. Sequenced sample: blood. The receptor was derived from a girl aged 5 to 17 with multiple sclerosis. CDR3 protein: CASSYSKVGSPLHF. The DNA for the CDR3 is TGTGCCAGCAGTTACTCGAAGGTTGGGTCACCCCTCCACTTT.